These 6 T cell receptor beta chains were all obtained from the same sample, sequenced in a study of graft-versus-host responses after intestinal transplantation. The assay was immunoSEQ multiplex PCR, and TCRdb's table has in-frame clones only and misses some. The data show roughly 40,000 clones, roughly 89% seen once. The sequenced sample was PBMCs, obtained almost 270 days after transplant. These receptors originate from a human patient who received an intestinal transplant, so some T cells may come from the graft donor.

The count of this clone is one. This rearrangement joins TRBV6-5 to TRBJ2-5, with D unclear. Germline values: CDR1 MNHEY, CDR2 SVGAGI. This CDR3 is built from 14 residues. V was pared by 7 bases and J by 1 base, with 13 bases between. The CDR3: CASMESTGQETQYF. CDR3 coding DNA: TGTGCCAGCATGGAGTCCACTGGCCAAGAGACCCAGTACTTC.

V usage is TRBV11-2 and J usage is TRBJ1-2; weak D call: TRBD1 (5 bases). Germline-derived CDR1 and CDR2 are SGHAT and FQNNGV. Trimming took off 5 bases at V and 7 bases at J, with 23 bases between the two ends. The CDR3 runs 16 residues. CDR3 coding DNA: TGTGCCAGCAGCCCCATCGGGGGATCCGTCTCCTCTGGCTACACCTTC. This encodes CASSPIGGSVSSGYTF.

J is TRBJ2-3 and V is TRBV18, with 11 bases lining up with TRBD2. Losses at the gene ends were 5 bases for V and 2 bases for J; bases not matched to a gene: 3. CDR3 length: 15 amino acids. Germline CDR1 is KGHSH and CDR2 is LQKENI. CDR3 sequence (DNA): TGTGCCAGCTCAACGACTAGCGGGGACACAGATACGCAGTATTTT. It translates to CASSTTSGDTDTQYF.

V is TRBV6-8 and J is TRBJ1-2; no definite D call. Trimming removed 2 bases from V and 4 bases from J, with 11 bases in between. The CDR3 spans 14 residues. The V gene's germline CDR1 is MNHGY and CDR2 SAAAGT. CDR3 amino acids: CASSYGAGGYGYTF. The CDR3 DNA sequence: TGTGCCAGCAGTTACGGCGCGGGAGGCTATGGCTACACCTTC.

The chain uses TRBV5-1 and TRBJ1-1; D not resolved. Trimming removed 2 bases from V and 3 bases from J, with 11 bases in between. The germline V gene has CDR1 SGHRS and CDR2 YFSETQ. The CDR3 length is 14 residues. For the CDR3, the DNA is TGCGCCAGCAGCTTTTACGGTGGGGACACTGAAGCTTTCTTT. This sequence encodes CASSFYGGDTEAFF.

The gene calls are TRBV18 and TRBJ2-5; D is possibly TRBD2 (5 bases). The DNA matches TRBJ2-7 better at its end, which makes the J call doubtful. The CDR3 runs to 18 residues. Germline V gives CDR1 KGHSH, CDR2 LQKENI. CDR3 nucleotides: TGTGCCAGCTCACCTAGGCCACCCCGGCAGCGAGGGCCTTACGAGCAGTACTTC. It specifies CASSPRPPRQRGPYEQYF.